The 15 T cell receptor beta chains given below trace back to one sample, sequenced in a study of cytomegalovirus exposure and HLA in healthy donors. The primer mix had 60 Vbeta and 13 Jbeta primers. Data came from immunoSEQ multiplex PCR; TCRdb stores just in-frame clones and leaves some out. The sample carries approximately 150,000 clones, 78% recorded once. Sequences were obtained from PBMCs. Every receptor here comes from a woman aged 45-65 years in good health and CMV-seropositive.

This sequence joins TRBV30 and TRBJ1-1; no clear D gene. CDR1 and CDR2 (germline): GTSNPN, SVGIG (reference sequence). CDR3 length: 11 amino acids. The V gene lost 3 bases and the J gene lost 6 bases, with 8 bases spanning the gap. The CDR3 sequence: CAWRETPEAFF. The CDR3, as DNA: TGTGCCTGGAGGGAGACGCCTGAAGCTTTCTTT. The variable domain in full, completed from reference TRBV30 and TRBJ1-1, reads SQTIHQWPATLVQPVGSPLSLECTVEGTSNPNLYWYRQAAGRGLQLLFYSVGIGQISSEVPQNLSASRPQDRQFILSSKKLLLSDSGFYLCAWRETPEAFFGQGTRLTVV.

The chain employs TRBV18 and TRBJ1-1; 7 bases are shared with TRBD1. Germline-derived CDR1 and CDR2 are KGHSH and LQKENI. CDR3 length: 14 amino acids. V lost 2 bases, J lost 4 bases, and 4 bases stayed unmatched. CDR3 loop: CASSPGQGGTEAFF. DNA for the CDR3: TGTGCCAGCTCACCAGGGCAGGGGGGCACTGAAGCTTTCTTT.

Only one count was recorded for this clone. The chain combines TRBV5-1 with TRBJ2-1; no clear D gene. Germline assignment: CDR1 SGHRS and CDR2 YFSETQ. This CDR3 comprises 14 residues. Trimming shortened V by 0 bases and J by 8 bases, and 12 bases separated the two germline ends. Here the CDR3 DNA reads TGCGCCAGCAGCTTGGCCCGTCCTCGGGATGAGCAGTTCTTC. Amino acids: CASSLARPRDEQFF.

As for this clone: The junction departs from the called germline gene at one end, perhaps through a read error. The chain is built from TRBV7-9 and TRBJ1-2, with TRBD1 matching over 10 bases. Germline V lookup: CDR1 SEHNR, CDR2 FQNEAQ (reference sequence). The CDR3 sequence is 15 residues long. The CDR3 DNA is TGTTCCAGCAGCTTGGGTGGACAGGGGGGCTATGGCTACACCTTC. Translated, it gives CSSSLGGQGGYGYTF.

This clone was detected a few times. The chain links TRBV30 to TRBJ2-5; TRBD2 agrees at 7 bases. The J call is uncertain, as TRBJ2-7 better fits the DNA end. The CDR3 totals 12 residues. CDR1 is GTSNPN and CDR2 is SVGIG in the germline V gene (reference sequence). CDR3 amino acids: CAWTSGGYEQYF. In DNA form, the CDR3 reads TGTGCCTGGACCTCGGGGGGCTACGAGCAGTACTTC.

CDR3 residues: CASSYVRGPNEKLFF. The DNA for the CDR3 is TGTGCCAGCAGTTACGTTAGGGGCCCTAATGAAAAACTGTTTTTT. This chain connects TRBV6-5 to TRBJ1-4, with a possible D match to TRBD1 (5 bases). Germline values: CDR1 MNHEY, CDR2 SVGAGI. CDR3 length equals 15 residues. Trimming took off 2 bases at V and 3 bases at J, with 10 bases between the two ends.

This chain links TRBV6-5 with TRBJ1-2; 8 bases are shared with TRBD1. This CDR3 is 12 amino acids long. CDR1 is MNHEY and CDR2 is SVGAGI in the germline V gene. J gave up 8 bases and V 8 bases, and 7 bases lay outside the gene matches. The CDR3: CASGSGGWGYTF. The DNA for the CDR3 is TGTGCCAGCGGATCAGGGGGCTGGGGCTACACCTTC.

This chain's CDR3 is CATKNRGHEQYF. In DNA form, the CDR3 reads TGTGCCACCAAGAACAGGGGCCACGAGCAGTACTTC. This chain connects TRBV6-6 to TRBJ2-7; 7 bases align to TRBD1. CDR1 and CDR2 from the germline V gene are MNHNY and SVGAGI (reference sequence). V lost 10 bases, J lost 5 bases, and 8 bases stayed unmatched. CDR3 length equals 12 residues.

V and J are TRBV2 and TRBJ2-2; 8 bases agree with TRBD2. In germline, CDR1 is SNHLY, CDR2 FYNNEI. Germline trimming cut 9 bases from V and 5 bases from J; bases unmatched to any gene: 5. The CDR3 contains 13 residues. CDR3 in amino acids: CARGRGGTGELFF. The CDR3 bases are TGTGCCAGAGGACGGGGGGGGACCGGGGAGCTGTTTTTT.

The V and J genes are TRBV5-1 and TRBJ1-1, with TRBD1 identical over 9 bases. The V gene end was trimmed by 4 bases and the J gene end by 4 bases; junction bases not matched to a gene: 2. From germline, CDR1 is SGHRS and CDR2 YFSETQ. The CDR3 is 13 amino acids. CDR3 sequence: CASSPGQGTEAFF. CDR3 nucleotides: TGCGCCAGCAGCCCGGGACAGGGCACTGAAGCTTTCTTT.

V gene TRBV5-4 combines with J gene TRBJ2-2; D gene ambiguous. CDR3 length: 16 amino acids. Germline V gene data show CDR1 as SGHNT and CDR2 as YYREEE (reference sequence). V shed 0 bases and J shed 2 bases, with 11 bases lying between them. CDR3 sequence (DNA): TGTGCCAGCAGCTTGGGGGCTAACCATAACACCGGGGAGCTGTTTTTT. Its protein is CASSLGANHNTGELFF.

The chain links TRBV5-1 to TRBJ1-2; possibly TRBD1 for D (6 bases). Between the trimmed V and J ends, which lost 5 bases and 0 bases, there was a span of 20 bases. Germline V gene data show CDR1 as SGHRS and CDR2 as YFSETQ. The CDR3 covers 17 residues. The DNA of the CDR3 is TGCGCCAGCAGGTACATCTTTGACAGGAAGGCTAACTATGGCTACACCTTC. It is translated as CASRYIFDRKANYGYTF.

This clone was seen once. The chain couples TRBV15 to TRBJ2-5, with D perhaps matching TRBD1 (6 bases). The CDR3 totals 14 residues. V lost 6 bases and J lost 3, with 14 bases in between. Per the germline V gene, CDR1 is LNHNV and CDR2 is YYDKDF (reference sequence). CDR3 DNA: TGTGCCACCAGAACTGGGGGCCCGGAAGAGACCCAGTACTTC. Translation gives CATRTGGPEETQYF.

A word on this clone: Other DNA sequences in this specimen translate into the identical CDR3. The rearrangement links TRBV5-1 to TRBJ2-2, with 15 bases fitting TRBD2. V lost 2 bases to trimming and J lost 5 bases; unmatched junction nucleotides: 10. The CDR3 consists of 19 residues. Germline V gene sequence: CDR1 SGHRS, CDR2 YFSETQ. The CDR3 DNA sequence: TGCGCCAGCAGCTTTGGGACTAGCGGGGGGCCCCGTGGTACCGGGGAGCTGTTTTTT. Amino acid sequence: CASSFGTSGGPRGTGELFF.

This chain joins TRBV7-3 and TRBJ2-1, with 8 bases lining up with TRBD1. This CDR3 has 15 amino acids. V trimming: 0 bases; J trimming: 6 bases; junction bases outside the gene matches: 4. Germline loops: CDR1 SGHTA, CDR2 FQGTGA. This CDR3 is CASSLTGDRRNEQFF. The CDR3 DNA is TGTGCCAGCAGCTTAACGGGGGACAGGCGCAATGAGCAGTTCTTC.